This passage covers 23 T cell receptor beta chains from one sample sequenced in a study of control samples from healthy donors and cancer patients (dated by TCRdb to about 2020). Libraries were constructed by the immunoSEQ multiplex PCR assay. Sourced from immuneACCESS, this table was stored by TCRdb with only in-frame sequences that have V and J called. A share of the clones is absent; for the studies checked, an unresolved V gene accounts for under half, and the remainder has no known explanation. The sample table records about 150,000 clones; over 85% of these occur just once. The ten top clones hold 5.5% to 6% of the sample. Sequencing used blood. The receptor set was obtained from a man aged 35 to 55 in good health.

This rearrangement joins TRBV28 to TRBJ1-2; D is possibly TRBD1 (5 bases). V lost 9 bases and J lost 1, with 12 bases in between. There are 13 residues in the CDR3. In germline, CDR1 is MDHEN, CDR2 SYDVKM. The CDR3 here is CASRRTLNYGYTF. CDR3 in DNA: TGTGCCAGTAGGAGGACACTTAACTATGGCTACACCTTC.

J is TRBJ2-2 and V is TRBV10-2; 8 bases fit TRBD1. CDR1 and CDR2 (germline): WSHSY, SAAADI. The CDR3 runs to 13 residues. Trimming cost V 6 bases and J 7 bases; bases outside gene matches: 4. DNA for the CDR3: TGCGCCAGCAGCCAGGGGGCTGGCGGGGAGCTGTTTTTT. This codes for CASSQGAGGELFF.

The CDR3 is CAVTGTQGDTQYF. The CDR3 bases are TGTGCCGTGACCGGGACCCAGGGGGATACGCAGTATTTT. The chain links TRBV6-6 to TRBJ2-3; possibly TRBD1 for D (6 bases). This CDR3 contains 13 residues. The germline V and J ends were trimmed by 11 bases and 6 bases, with 18 bases remaining between them. In germline, CDR1 is MNHNY, CDR2 SVGAGI (reference sequence).

The chain couples TRBV6-5 to TRBJ1-1; D is undetermined. The germline V and J ends were trimmed by 6 bases and 6 bases, with 14 bases remaining between them. The CDR3 is 13 amino acids. Germline V gives CDR1 MNHEY, CDR2 SVGAGI. The CDR3 region is CASSPSSSAEAFF. DNA of the CDR3: TGTGCCAGCAGCCCCTCCTCTTCGGCTGAAGCTTTCTTT.

The chain uses TRBV29-1 and TRBJ1-1; weak D call: TRBD1 (6 bases). This CDR3 has 13 amino acids. The V gene's germline CDR1 is SQVTM and CDR2 ANQGSEA. The V gene lost 6 bases and the J gene lost 10 bases, with 21 bases spanning the gap. The DNA for the CDR3 is TGCAGCGTGGGCCTGGGGGCGTCTCCCGGAGCTTTCTTT. Protein product: CSVGLGASPGAFF.

The rearrangement links TRBV27 to TRBJ2-7, with 12 bases fitting TRBD1. The germline gives CDR1 MNHEY, CDR2 SMNVEV (reference sequence). The V and J ends lost 6 bases and 6 bases, in that order; junction bases with no gene match: 9. The CDR3 has 15 amino acids. This chain's CDR3 is CASSQGGQGAIEQYF. As DNA, the CDR3 is TGTGCCAGCAGCCAGGGGGGACAGGGGGCTATCGAGCAGTACTTC.

The rearrangement joins TRBV11-2 to TRBJ2-2; D remains ambiguous. Trimming removed 2 bases from V and 4 bases from J, with 5 bases in between. This CDR3 has 13 residues. Per the germline V gene, CDR1 is SGHAT and CDR2 is FQNNGV. The DNA for the CDR3 is TGTGCCAGCAGCTTAACGGTCACCGGGGAGCTGTTTTTT. This gives the protein CASSLTVTGELFF.

The chain recombines TRBV28 with TRBJ1-4, with D uncertain. The germline V and J ends were trimmed by 5 bases and 7 bases, with 17 bases remaining between them. Germline V lookup: CDR1 MDHEN, CDR2 SYDVKM. The CDR3 totals 15 residues. The CDR3 DNA reads as TGTGCCAGCAGTCTAGCCAGTAGGCGTGTTGAAAAACTGTTTTTT. This sequence encodes CASSLASRRVEKLFF.

The V call is TRBV19, the J call TRBJ2-2, with D perhaps matching TRBD1 (5 bases). CDR3 length: 15 amino acids. Germline lookup yields CDR1 LNHDA and CDR2 SQIVND (reference sequence). V was cut by 4 bases and J by 0 bases, with 9 bases left in between. The CDR3 is CASSTSRANTGELFF. The CDR3 DNA follows: TGTGCCAGTAGTACCTCCAGGGCGAACACCGGGGAGCTGTTTTTT.

This chain links TRBV6-5 with TRBJ1-1; D not resolved. Trimming took 7 bases from V and 3 from J, leaving 12 bases between them. Germline V gives CDR1 MNHEY, CDR2 SVGAGI. The CDR3 has 13 amino acids. The CDR3 protein is CASTRSWDTEAFF. As DNA, the CDR3 is TGTGCCAGCACCCGGAGTTGGGACACTGAAGCTTTCTTT.

The CDR3 DNA sequence: TGTGCCAGCAGTGAACGGTACGAGGGCCCCAAAAACATTCAGTACTTC. This sequence encodes CASSERYEGPKNIQYF. This chain uses TRBV6-1 with TRBJ2-4; D perhaps matches TRBD2 (5 bases). The CDR3 covers 16 residues. The V end was cut by 2 bases, the J end by 2 bases, with 13 bases between. The germline V gene encodes CDR1 MNHNS and CDR2 SASEGT.

The chain links TRBV19 to TRBJ1-6; 7 nucleotides line up with TRBD1. Germline CDR1 LNHDA, CDR2 SQIVND (reference sequence). Unmatched junction bases numbered 15, after V lost 4 bases and J lost 0 bases. This CDR3 region has 20 residues. CDR3 residues: CASSTPPGTAGGSYNSPLHF. The CDR3 nucleotides are TGTGCCAGTAGTACACCTCCCGGGACAGCCGGTGGCTCCTATAATTCACCCCTCCACTTT.

This chain joins TRBV7-2 and TRBJ1-6; possible D gene TRBD1, 5 bases. V was shortened by 1 base and J by 7 bases, with 11 bases between the two germline ends. The CDR3 sequence is 15 residues long. CDR1 and CDR2 from the germline V gene are SGHTA and FQGNSA. CDR3 nucleotides: TGTGCCAGCAGCTTAGTATGGACAACCAATTCACCCCTCCACTTT. It specifies CASSLVWTTNSPLHF. The whole variable domain, filled in from reference TRBV7-2 and TRBJ1-6, reads GAGVSQSPSNKVTEKGKDVELRCDPISGHTALYWYRQSLGQGLEFLIYFQGNSAPDKSGLPSDRFSAERTGGSVSTLTIQRTQQEDSAVYLCASSLVWTTNSPLHFGNGTRLTVT.

DNA of the CDR3: TGTGCCAGCAGTGAAGCTATAGGAGGGGCAAGACAGCCCCAGCATTTT. Its translation: CASSEAIGGARQPQHF. The chain joins TRBV2 to TRBJ1-5; tentative D call: TRBD1 (5 bases). The CDR3 consists of 16 residues. Trimming took 0 bases from V and 7 from J, leaving 16 bases between them. Germline CDR1 SNHLY, CDR2 FYNNEI.

V and J are TRBV7-2 and TRBJ1-5; D remains unclear. Looked up from germline, CDR1 is SGHTA and CDR2 is FQGNSA. There are 13 residues in the CDR3. Trimming took 2 bases from V and 7 from J, leaving 9 bases between them. CDR3 DNA: TGTGCCAGCAGCTTAAGGACCGACCAGCCCCAGCATTTT. Amino acid sequence: CASSLRTDQPQHF.

The V and J genes are TRBV9 and TRBJ2-3; weak D call: TRBD2 (6 bases). This CDR3 contains 16 residues. Per germline, CDR1 SGDLS and CDR2 YYNGEE. V lost 0 bases, J lost 1 base, and 12 bases lay in between. The CDR3 loop is CASSVGGGTGTDTQYF. DNA for the CDR3: TGTGCCAGCAGCGTAGGTGGCGGGACTGGCACAGATACGCAGTATTTT.

The chain joins TRBV11-2 to TRBJ2-1; D is uncertain. The CDR3 covers 13 residues. V lost 5 bases, J lost 9 bases, and 14 bases lay in between. Looked up from germline, CDR1 is SGHAT and CDR2 is FQNNGV. CDR3 DNA: TGTGCCAGCAGCACCGGGCCCCGAGTTGAGCAGTTCTTC. Translation gives CASSTGPRVEQFF.

The gene calls are TRBV18 and TRBJ2-5; the D gene is possibly TRBD1 (6 bases). Trimming stripped 4 bases from V and 5 bases from J, with 11 bases between. The CDR3 totals 13 residues. Germline V gene lookup returns CDR1 KGHSH and CDR2 LQKENI. CDR3 coding DNA: TGTGCCAGCTCACTGGACAGTGGGGAGACCCAGTACTTC. This translates into CASSLDSGETQYF.

The chain recombines TRBV6-2 or TRBV6-3 with TRBJ2-3, with D uncertain. The CDR3 consists of 15 residues. The ends were cut back, 6 bases at V and 0 bases at J, with 13 bases in the middle. CDR1 and CDR2 (germline): MNHEY, SVGEGT. CDR3 loop: CASSHYQSSTDTQYF. CDR3 sequence (DNA): TGTGCCAGCAGCCACTACCAGTCTAGCACAGATACGCAGTATTTT.

This clone was seen only once. The chain has TRBV3-1 (or the pseudogene TRBV3-2) and TRBJ1-1; weak D call: TRBD1 (6 bases). This CDR3 has 12 residues. With 2 bases removed from V and 8 bases from J, the gap between germline ends came to 9 bases. From germline, CDR1 is LGHDT and CDR2 YNNKEL (reference sequence). The CDR3, as DNA: TGTGCCAGCAGCCAAAAAAGGGGGGAAGCTTTCTTT. The encoded protein is CASSQKRGEAFF.

V usage is TRBV6-5 and J usage is TRBJ2-5, with 9 bases identical to TRBD1. Trimming removed 0 bases from V and 7 bases from J; junction bases left unmatched: 3. The CDR3 consists of 14 residues. CDR1 MNHEY and CDR2 SVGAGI come from the germline V gene. CDR3 nucleotides: TGTGCCAGCAGTTACTCCCCGGGACAGGGGACCCAGTACTTC. Residues: CASSYSPGQGTQYF.

The rearrangement uses TRBV5-6 and TRBJ1-2; no clear D. V was shortened by 2 bases and J by 9 bases, with 14 bases between the two germline ends. This CDR3 region has 13 residues. The germline V gene encodes CDR1 SGHDT and CDR2 YYEEEE. CDR3 residues: CASSLTWARSYTF. The CDR3 DNA reads as TGTGCCAGCAGCTTAACCTGGGCCCGGAGCTACACCTTC.

As concerns this clone: This specimen includes other DNA sequences encoding the same CDR3. The rearrangement uses TRBV27 and TRBJ2-7; TRBD2 aligns across 12 bases. J gave up 6 bases and V 5 bases, and 5 bases lay outside the gene matches. There are 14 residues in the CDR3. CDR1 is MNHEY and CDR2 is SMNVEV in the germline V gene (reference sequence). CDR3 protein: CASSILAGGAEQYF. CDR3 nucleotides: TGTGCCAGCAGTATACTAGCGGGGGGTGCCGAGCAGTACTTC.